Following are 8 T cell receptor beta chains from one sample sequenced in a study of graft-versus-host responses after intestinal transplantation. Their antigen targets remain unknown. Data came from immunoSEQ multiplex PCR; TCRdb stores just in-frame clones and leaves some out. The sample has roughly 90,000 clones, around 89% seen once. This specimen was unstimulated CD4+ T cells sorted from spleen or lymph node cells, taken before transplant. The receptors shown here come from a human donor who was the organ donor for an intestinal transplant.

The rearrangement joins TRBV29-1 to TRBJ2-3, with a possible D match to TRBD2 (6 bases). V shed 1 base and J shed 5 bases, with 13 bases lying between them. This CDR3 contains 14 residues. Germline lookup yields CDR1 SQVTM and CDR2 ANQGSEA. CDR3 nucleotide sequence: TGCAGCGTTGAAGGATGGGGGGTGGAAGATACGCAGTATTTT. This sequence encodes CSVEGWGVEDTQYF.

The rearrangement joins TRBV7-3 to TRBJ2-1, with D possibly TRBD1 on 5 matching bases. The CDR3 has 14 amino acids. Germline CDR1 and CDR2: SGHTA and FQGTGA. The ends were cut back, 4 bases at V and 8 bases at J, with 15 bases in the middle. The CDR3 DNA reads TGTGCCAGCAGCTCCTCAGGGAACTGGGATGAGCAGTTCTTC. This encodes CASSSSGNWDEQFF.

The V call is TRBV5-1, the J call TRBJ2-3; TRBD2 matches 9 bases. Germline-derived CDR1 and CDR2 are SGHRS and YFSETQ. There are 14 residues in the CDR3. Trimming removed 2 bases from V and 6 bases from J; junction bases left unmatched: 4. For the CDR3, the DNA is TGCGCCAGCAGCTTCGGACTAGCGTTGGATACGCAGTATTTT. Translating gives CASSFGLALDTQYF.

This sequence joins TRBV9 and TRBJ2-3, with D tentatively TRBD2 (5 bases). CDR1 is SGDLS, CDR2 YYNGEE, per germline. CDR3 size: 14 residues. V lost 3 bases and J lost 0, with 8 bases in between. CDR3 nucleotide sequence: TGTGCCAGCAGCGCGCTAGCCAGCACAGATACGCAGTATTTT. Its translation: CASSALASTDTQYF.

V and J are TRBV27 and TRBJ2-3, with 14 bases that match TRBD2. Germline-derived CDR1 and CDR2 are MNHEY and SMNVEV (reference sequence). The ends lost 5 bases at V and 1 base at J; junction bases unmatched: 5. The CDR3 loop spans 17 amino acids. CDR3 nucleotide sequence: TGTGCCAGCAGTCCCGGGACTAGCGGGGGTCGCACAGATACGCAGTATTTT. Translated, it gives CASSPGTSGGRTDTQYF.

The chain couples TRBV10-2 to TRBJ1-4, with 8 bases aligning to TRBD1. Germline values: CDR1 WSHSY, CDR2 SAAADI. Trimming at V came to 6 bases and at J to 7 bases, leaving 7 bases not matched to a gene. This CDR3 is built from 14 residues. CDR3 sequence reads: CASRSGGAGEKLFF. The CDR3 DNA follows: TGCGCCAGCAGGTCAGGGGGCGCCGGTGAAAAACTGTTTTTT.

The chain is built from TRBV19 and TRBJ2-2; D is perhaps TRBD1 (5 bases). This CDR3 region has 15 residues. Between the trimmed V and J ends, which lost 2 bases and 5 bases, there was a span of 12 bases. Germline V gene sequence: CDR1 LNHDA, CDR2 SQIVND (reference sequence). The CDR3 is CASSIQGARTGELFF. In DNA, the CDR3 is TGTGCCAGTAGTATACAAGGGGCCAGGACCGGGGAGCTGTTTTTT.

The CDR3 is CASRRPDREEGYTF. The CDR3 coding sequence is TGCGCCAGCAGACGACCCGACAGGGAAGAGGGCTACACCTTC. The J gene is TRBJ1-2, the V gene TRBV4-1; the match to TRBD1 covers 7 bases. The CDR3 covers 14 residues. V shed 6 bases and J 8 bases; nucleotides not matched to a gene: 12. Germline CDR1 MGHRA, CDR2 YSYEKL.